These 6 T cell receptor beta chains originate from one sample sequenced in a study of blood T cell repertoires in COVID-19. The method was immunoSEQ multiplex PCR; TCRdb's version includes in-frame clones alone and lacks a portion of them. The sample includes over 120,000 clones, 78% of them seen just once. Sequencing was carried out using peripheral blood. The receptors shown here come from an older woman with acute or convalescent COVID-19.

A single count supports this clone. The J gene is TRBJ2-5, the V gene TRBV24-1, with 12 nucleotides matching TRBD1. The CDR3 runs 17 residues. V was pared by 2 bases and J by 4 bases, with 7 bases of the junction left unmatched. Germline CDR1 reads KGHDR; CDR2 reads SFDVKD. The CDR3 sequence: CATSDSGTGGWGETQYF. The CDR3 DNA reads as TGTGCCACCAGTGATTCGGGGACAGGGGGCTGGGGAGAGACCCAGTACTTC.

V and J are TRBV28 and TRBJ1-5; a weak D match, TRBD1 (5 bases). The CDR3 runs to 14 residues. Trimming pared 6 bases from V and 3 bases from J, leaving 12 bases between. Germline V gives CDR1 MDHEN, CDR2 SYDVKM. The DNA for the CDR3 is TGTGCCAGCAGAGACGACAGAAACAATCAGCCCCAGCATTTT. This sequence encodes CASRDDRNNQPQHF.

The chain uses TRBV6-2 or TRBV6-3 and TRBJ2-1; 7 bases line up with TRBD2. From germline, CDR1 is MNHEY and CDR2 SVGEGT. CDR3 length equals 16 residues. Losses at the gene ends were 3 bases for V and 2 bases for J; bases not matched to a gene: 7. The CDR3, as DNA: TGTGCCAGCAGTTATGGGCTTGCGGGAGCCTACAATGAGCAGTTCTTC. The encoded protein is CASSYGLAGAYNEQFF.

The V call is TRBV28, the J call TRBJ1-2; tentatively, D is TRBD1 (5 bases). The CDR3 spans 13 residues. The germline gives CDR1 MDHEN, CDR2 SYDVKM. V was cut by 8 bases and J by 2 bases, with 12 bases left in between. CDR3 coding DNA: TGTGCCAGCGACAGATATTCCAACTATGGCTACACCTTC. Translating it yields CASDRYSNYGYTF.

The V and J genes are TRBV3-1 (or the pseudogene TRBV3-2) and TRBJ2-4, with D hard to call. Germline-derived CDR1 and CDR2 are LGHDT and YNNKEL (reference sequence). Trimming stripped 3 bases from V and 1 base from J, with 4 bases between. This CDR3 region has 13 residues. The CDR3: CASSHTAKNIQYF. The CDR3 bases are TGTGCCAGCAGCCATACTGCCAAAAACATTCAGTACTTC.

The CDR3 protein is CASKADGSHLYEQYF. CDR3 in DNA: TGTGCCAGCAAAGCAGACGGGTCCCACTTATACGAGCAGTACTTC. The chain has TRBV6-6 and TRBJ2-7; D uncertain. V was trimmed by 7 bases and J by 4 bases, leaving 20 bases between them. CDR3 size: 15 residues. Germline V CDR1 and CDR2: MNHNY, SVGAGI (reference sequence).